The 30 T cell receptor beta chains reported below all come from one sample, sequenced in a study of T-cell reconstitution after alpha-beta-depleted transplantation in children. This sample's TCRbeta library carried unique molecular identifier barcodes. TCRdb reprocessed the PCR reads via MiXCR and lists one record per CDR3 protein. This sample has about 640,000 distinct CDR3 sequences; 13% occur once, and the top ten carry approximately 2.1%. The material sequenced was PBMCs, mostly from graft donor cells, taken 360 days after TCRalphabeta/CD19-depleted stem cell transplant. Source of these receptors: a male patient between 5 and 17 years old who had a stem cell transplant for acute myeloid leukemia, so the T cells may come from the graft donor.

This clonotype was seen a handful of times. The rearrangement links TRBV3-1 to TRBJ2-2, with a weak D call TRBD2 (6 bases). Germline-derived CDR1 and CDR2 are LGHDT and YNNKEL (reference sequence). This CDR3 contains 16 residues. Deletions cut 0 bases from V and 4 bases from J, with 12 bases between. CDR3 nucleotides: TGTGCCAGCAGCCAAGATCTGCCGGGAGCCACCGGGGAGCTGTTTTTT. This codes for CASSQDLPGATGELFF.

This clonotype has ten or more counts. The chain links TRBV4-3 to TRBJ2-3; 12 bases fit TRBD2. Germline values: CDR1 LGHNA, CDR2 YSLEER. This CDR3 region has 19 residues. J gave up 1 base and V 3 bases, and 11 bases lay outside the gene matches. CDR3 coding DNA: TGCGCCAGCAGCCACCTGACTAGCGGGAGTTTATCTGGCACAGATACGCAGTATTTT. It is translated as CASSHLTSGSLSGTDTQYF.

The chain combines TRBV7-2 with TRBJ2-3; no reliable D call. CDR1 is SGHTA and CDR2 is FQGNSA in the germline V gene. V lost 5 bases and J 2 bases, leaving 14 bases between the germline ends. This CDR3 is 15 amino acids long. The CDR3 spells CASSPGGSFTDTQYF. The CDR3 coding sequence is TGTGCCAGCAGCCCCGGCGGATCCTTCACAGATACGCAGTATTTT.

The chain carries TRBV25-1 and TRBJ2-7, with 9 bases fitting TRBD1. This CDR3 region has 14 residues. The V gene's germline CDR1 is MGHDK and CDR2 SYGVNS. The V and J ends lost 3 bases and 5 bases, in that order; junction bases with no gene match: 5. In nucleotides, the CDR3 is TGTGCCAGCAGTGACCGGGACAGGGACCACGAGCAGTACTTC. As protein: CASSDRDRDHEQYF.

This clonotype has at least ten counts. V usage is TRBV6-1 and J usage is TRBJ2-3; 8 bases match TRBD2. Germline assignment: CDR1 MNHNS and CDR2 SASEGT. V lost 6 bases to trimming and J lost 1 base; unmatched junction nucleotides: 6. The CDR3 is made up of 15 amino acids. The CDR3 sequence is CASSVTSGRTDTQYF. For the CDR3, the DNA is TGTGCCAGCAGCGTCACTAGCGGACGCACAGATACGCAGTATTTT.

The sample holds a few counts of this clonotype. The genes are TRBV7-8 and TRBJ2-7; 10 nucleotides match TRBD1. This CDR3 is 14 amino acids long. The germline gives CDR1 SGHVS, CDR2 FQNEAQ. Trimming took 5 bases from V and 6 from J; bases not matched to a gene: 7. CDR3 loop: CASSPRQGASEQYF. CDR3 bases: TGTGCCAGCAGCCCCCGACAGGGGGCAAGCGAGCAGTACTTC.

Remarks on this clonotype: The junction departs from the called germline gene at one end, perhaps through a read error. V usage is TRBV12-3 or TRBV12-4 and J usage is TRBJ1-4, with D possibly being TRBD1 (5 bases). This CDR3 is 19 amino acids long. This CDR3 is CASCLAIWVGGSTNEKLFF. Here the CDR3 DNA reads TGTGCCAGCTGTTTAGCGATTTGGGTCGGGGGTTCAACTAATGAAAAACTGTTTTTT.

This clonotype was counted many times. The chain carries TRBV4-2 and TRBJ2-1; a possible D gene is TRBD2 (5 bases). V gave up 0 bases and J gave up 5 bases, with 11 bases separating them. The CDR3 has 15 residues. Per the germline V gene, CDR1 is LGHNA and CDR2 is YNFKEQ. DNA of the CDR3: TGTGCCAGCAGCCAAGATCCAGGACTCCACAATGAGCAGTTCTTC. Translating it yields CASSQDPGLHNEQFF.

CDR3 nucleotides: TGTGCCACCAGCAGAGCATTGTCAGATACGCAGTATTTT. Its translation is CATSRALSDTQYF. The genes are TRBV15 and TRBJ2-3; no definite D call. Germline V gene lookup returns CDR1 LNHNV and CDR2 YYDKDF (reference sequence). The CDR3 length is 13 residues. Trimming cost V 1 base and J 4 bases, with 6 bases left between them.

This clonotype was counted many times. The V and J genes are TRBV4-3 and TRBJ2-2; D uncertain. The V gene's germline CDR1 is LGHNA and CDR2 YSLEER. Trimming stripped 2 bases from V and 5 bases from J, with 6 bases between. CDR3 length: 13 residues. The DNA of the CDR3 is TGCGCCAGCAGCCAACCAGAAACCGGGGAGCTGTTTTTT. Residues: CASSQPETGELFF.

The chain uses TRBV6-6 and TRBJ1-2, with 9 bases lining up with TRBD1. The germline gives CDR1 MNHNY, CDR2 SVGAGI (reference sequence). The CDR3 extends over 12 amino acids. Germline trimming cut 4 bases from V and 8 bases from J; bases unmatched to any gene: 2. For the CDR3, the DNA is TGTGCCAGCAGTTGGGGACAGGGCGGCTACACCTTC. Translating it yields CASSWGQGGYTF.

In this sample, this clonotype turned up a few times. The chain has TRBV6-5 and TRBJ2-1, with 9 bases lining up with TRBD2. The CDR3 loop spans 17 amino acids. V lost 0 bases, J lost 0 bases, and 3 bases stayed unmatched. In germline, CDR1 is MNHEY, CDR2 SVGAGI. CDR3 sequence reads: CASSYSSGRSSYNEQFF. In DNA, the CDR3 is TGTGCCAGCAGTTACTCAAGCGGGAGGAGCTCCTACAATGAGCAGTTCTTC.

This clonotype was recorded at least ten times. V usage is TRBV28 and J usage is TRBJ2-1; 9 nucleotides align to TRBD1. The CDR3 is 15 amino acids. Trimming removed 4 bases from V and 7 bases from J; junction bases left unmatched: 8. Looked up from germline, CDR1 is MDHEN and CDR2 is SYDVKM. In DNA form, the CDR3 reads TGTGCCAGCAGTTCCCCGGGACAGGGTGGAAATGAGCAGTTCTTC. It yields the protein CASSSPGQGGNEQFF. Combining the CDR3 with reference TRBV28 and TRBJ2-1 gives the whole variable domain DVKVTQSSRYLVKRTGEKVFLECVQDMDHENMFWYRQDPGLGLRLIYFSYDVKMKEKGDIPEGYSVSREKKERFSLILESASTNQTSMYLCASSSPGQGGNEQFFGPGTRLTVL.

This clonotype has just a few counts. The rearrangement joins TRBV4-3 to TRBJ2-1; D ambiguous. The germline V gene has CDR1 LGHNA and CDR2 YSLEER. The CDR3 consists of 12 residues. The V and J ends lost 3 bases and 10 bases respectively, with 10 bases between them. DNA for the CDR3: TGCGCCAGCAGCCACCCCTCACAGGAGCAGTTCTTC. This sequence encodes CASSHPSQEQFF.

The genes are TRBV7-2 and TRBJ1-1; D remains unclear. The CDR3 is 11 residues long. Looked up from germline, CDR1 is SGHTA and CDR2 is FQGNSA. V lost 1 base and J 11 bases, leaving 8 bases between the germline ends. The CDR3 DNA follows: TGTGCCAGCAGCTTAGGAGCAACGGCTTTCTTT. This gives the protein CASSLGATAFF. Combining the CDR3 with reference TRBV7-2 and TRBJ1-1 gives the whole variable domain GAGVSQSPSNKVTEKGKDVELRCDPISGHTALYWYRQSLGQGLEFLIYFQGNSAPDKSGLPSDRFSAERTGGSVSTLTIQRTQQEDSAVYLCASSLGATAFFGQGTRLTVV.

This clonotype was seen ten or more times. The chain is built from TRBV20-1 and TRBJ2-7; the match to TRBD2 covers 13 bases. The V gene's germline CDR1 is DFQATT and CDR2 SNEGSKA (reference sequence). The V gene end was trimmed by 1 base and the J gene end by 5 bases; junction bases not matched to a gene: 8. The CDR3 has 16 amino acids. CDR3 coding DNA: TGCAGTGCTAGAGGCCAGACTAGCGGGAGGATCCACGAGCAGTACTTC. Translating gives CSARGQTSGRIHEQYF.

This clonotype was seen a handful of times. The chain uses TRBV6-2 or TRBV6-3 and TRBJ2-1; 14 bases fit TRBD2. The V gene's germline CDR1 is MNHEY and CDR2 SVGEGT. This CDR3 has 15 amino acids. V shed 6 bases and J 6 bases; nucleotides not matched to a gene: 4. The CDR3, as DNA: TGTGCCAGCAGCTGGGGACTAGCGGGAGTCAATGAGCAGTTCTTC. It translates to CASSWGLAGVNEQFF.

This chain joins TRBV19 and TRBJ1-1; 9 nucleotides agree with TRBD1. After removal of 6 bases from V and 4 bases from J, the junction contained 9 bases not matched to a gene. Germline-derived CDR1 and CDR2 are LNHDA and SQIVND (reference sequence). There are 15 residues in the CDR3. The chain's CDR3 is CASRGIDRGATEAFF. The CDR3 DNA reads as TGTGCCAGTAGGGGAATCGACAGGGGGGCCACTGAAGCTTTCTTT.

In its sample, this clonotype was seen many times. Here the CDR3 DNA reads TGCAGCGTCGTTGGGACTAGCGGCACAGATACGCAGTATTTT. It yields the protein CSVVGTSGTDTQYF. The rearrangement links TRBV29-1 to TRBJ2-3; 10 positions match TRBD2. Germline CDR1 and CDR2: SQVTM and ANQGSEA. The V gene end was trimmed by 6 bases and the J gene end by 1 base; junction bases not matched to a gene: 4. This CDR3 is built from 14 residues.

This clonotype was seen more than once but under ten times. V is TRBV6-5 and J is TRBJ2-5, with D maybe TRBD2 (6 bases). The CDR3 is 17 residues long. V dropped 2 bases and J dropped 3 bases, with 19 bases sitting between them. Germline CDR1 MNHEY, CDR2 SVGAGI. The CDR3 loop reads CASSYSWRGEGKETQYF. CDR3 coding DNA: TGTGCCAGCAGTTACAGTTGGCGGGGCGAGGGGAAAGAGACCCAGTACTTC.

J is TRBJ2-7 and V is TRBV6-2 or TRBV6-3; D tentatively fits TRBD1 or TRBD2 (6 bases each). Germline loops: CDR1 MNHEY, CDR2 SVGEGT. CDR3 size: 15 residues. V was pared by 0 bases and J by 3 bases, with 12 bases between. In DNA, the CDR3 is TGTGCCAGCAGTTACTCTTCGGGGGCTTTCTACGAGCAGTACTTC. This codes for CASSYSSGAFYEQYF.

This clonotype was seen only a few times. The chain uses TRBV23-1 and TRBJ2-4, with D possibly called TRBD1 or TRBD2 (5 bases each). TRBV23-1 is identified as an open reading frame with a role that is uncertain. Trimming took off 8 bases at V and 3 bases at J, with 17 bases between the two ends. The CDR3 is 15 residues long. The CDR3, as DNA: TGCGCCAGCGTGGGGGTTTTGATGTACAAAAACATTCAGTACTTC. It translates to CASVGVLMYKNIQYF.

This clonotype was counted only a few times. The chain combines TRBV28 with TRBJ2-3; TRBD2 matches at 11 bases. CDR3 length: 17 amino acids. Germline loops: CDR1 MDHEN, CDR2 SYDVKM. J was trimmed by 2 bases and V by 2 bases; bases with no gene match: 6. The chain's CDR3 is CASSLGTSGENTDTQYF. CDR3 nucleotide sequence: TGTGCCAGCAGTTTAGGGACTAGCGGAGAAAACACAGATACGCAGTATTTT.

This chain connects TRBV5-1 to TRBJ2-7; 9 positions match TRBD2. CDR1 and CDR2 from the germline V gene are SGHRS and YFSETQ. V shed 2 bases, J shed 4 bases, and the junction held 4 bases outside the gene matches. CDR3 size: 14 residues. This chain's CDR3 is CASSFMSGRYEQYF. The CDR3 region has the DNA TGCGCCAGCAGCTTCATGAGCGGGAGGTACGAGCAGTACTTC.

This clonotype was detected a few times. The V and J genes are TRBV11-1 and TRBJ2-3; 14 bases are a match to TRBD2. Germline CDR1 SGHAT, CDR2 FQDESV (reference sequence). The CDR3 has 19 amino acids. The J segment lost 2 bases and the V segment lost 5 bases, leaving 12 bases of the junction unmatched. CDR3 sequence reads: CASSTTSGTSGSVTDTQYF. CDR3 DNA: TGTGCCAGCAGCACCACCTCAGGGACTAGCGGGAGCGTCACAGATACGCAGTATTTT.

The chain combines TRBV29-1 with TRBJ2-5, with TRBD1 as a possible D gene (5 bases). The CDR3 sequence is 12 residues long. V was cut by 7 bases and J by 0 bases, with 9 bases left in between. CDR1 and CDR2 (germline): SQVTM, ANQGSEA. CDR3 DNA: TGCAGCGGACAGCCGTACCAAGAGACCCAGTACTTC. Protein sequence: CSGQPYQETQYF.

This clonotype was counted many times. The chain combines TRBV28 with TRBJ2-7, with a weak D call TRBD2 (6 bases). Trimming cost V 7 bases and J 4 bases, with 20 bases left between them. The CDR3 is 15 amino acids. Germline CDR1 MDHEN, CDR2 SYDVKM. The CDR3 coding sequence is TGTGCCAGCACCCCTTGGCGGGATGGAACTTACGAGCAGTACTTC. Its protein is CASTPWRDGTYEQYF.

The rearrangement links TRBV7-2 to TRBJ2-7; TRBD2 aligns across 7 bases. With 1 base clipped from V and 2 bases from J, the junction kept 11 bases outside the gene matches. Germline-derived CDR1 and CDR2 are SGHTA and FQGNSA. There are 17 residues in the CDR3. The chain's CDR3 is CASSLVSIASGPYEQYF. DNA of the CDR3: TGTGCCAGCAGCTTAGTCTCAATCGCTAGCGGTCCCTACGAGCAGTACTTC. The variable domain in full, completed from reference TRBV7-2 and TRBJ2-7, reads GAGVSQSPSNKVTEKGKDVELRCDPISGHTALYWYRQSLGQGLEFLIYFQGNSAPDKSGLPSDRFSAERTGGSVSTLTIQRTQQEDSAVYLCASSLVSIASGPYEQYFGPGTRLTVT.

The table lists this clonotype with many counts. The chain links TRBV7-3 to TRBJ2-1, with D perhaps TRBD2 (6 bases). CDR3 length: 13 amino acids. Per germline, CDR1 SGHTA and CDR2 FQGTGA. V lost 4 bases and J lost 5, with 9 bases in between. CDR3 in amino acids: CASSSGLHNEQFF. In nucleotides, the CDR3 is TGTGCCAGCAGCTCGGGACTCCACAATGAGCAGTTCTTC.

The chain has TRBV10-3 and TRBJ1-2; 7 nucleotides match TRBD1. Germline CDR1 reads ENHRY; CDR2 reads SYGVKD. This CDR3 has 14 amino acids. The V segment lost 7 bases and the J segment 1 base; nucleotides outside the gene matches: 6. CDR3 DNA sequence: TGTGCCATCAAGGGACAGCAGTTTAACTATGGCTACACCTTC. This sequence encodes CAIKGQQFNYGYTF.